This T cell receptor beta chain came from a study of blood T cell repertoires in COVID-19. For the study at large: Researchers got acute and convalescent COVID-19 samples from the United States, Italy and Spain. T cells, B-cell-depleted T cells, or PBMCs supplied cDNA or gDNA.

The CDR3 contains 17 residues. How the authors handled the data: Estimation of nucleated cell counts relied on the amplification of reference gene primers. Profiling relied on immunoSEQ multiplex PCR, and the TCRdb table lists in-frame clones only, not all of them. From that table come the V and J calls and clone size; the DNA was used to work out D and trimming. The table records 45,000 to 60,000 clones, about four fifths of them present only once. The chain employs TRBV1 and TRBJ2-2; the table's TRBD2 call for D was not verified on the DNA. TRBV1 is deemed a pseudogene. The TCR sequence derives from a woman of 80 years or more with acute or convalescent COVID-19. Sequenced: peripheral blood. CDR3 sequence reads: CTSSLGTSGENTGELFF. Here the CDR3 DNA reads TGCACCAGCAGCCTCGGGACTAGCGGGGAGAACACCGGGGAGCTGTTTTTT.